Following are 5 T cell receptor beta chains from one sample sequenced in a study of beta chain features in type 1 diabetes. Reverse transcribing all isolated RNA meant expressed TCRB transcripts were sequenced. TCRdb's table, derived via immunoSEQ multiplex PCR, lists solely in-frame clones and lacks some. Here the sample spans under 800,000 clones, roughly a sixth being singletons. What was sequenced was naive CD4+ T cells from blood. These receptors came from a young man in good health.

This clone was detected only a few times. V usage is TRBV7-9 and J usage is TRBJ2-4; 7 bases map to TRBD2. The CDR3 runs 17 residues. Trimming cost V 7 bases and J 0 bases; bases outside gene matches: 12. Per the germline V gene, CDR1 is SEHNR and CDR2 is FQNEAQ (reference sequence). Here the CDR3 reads CASTAREGLIAKNIQYF. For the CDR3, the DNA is TGTGCCAGCACCGCGAGGGAGGGACTTATAGCCAAAAACATTCAGTACTTC.

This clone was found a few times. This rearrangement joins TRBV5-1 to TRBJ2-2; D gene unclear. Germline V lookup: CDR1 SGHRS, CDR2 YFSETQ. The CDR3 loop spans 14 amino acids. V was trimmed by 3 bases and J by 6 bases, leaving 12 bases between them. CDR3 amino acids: CASSSQAVPGELFF. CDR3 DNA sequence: TGCGCCAGCAGCTCCCAGGCAGTTCCCGGGGAGCTGTTTTTT.

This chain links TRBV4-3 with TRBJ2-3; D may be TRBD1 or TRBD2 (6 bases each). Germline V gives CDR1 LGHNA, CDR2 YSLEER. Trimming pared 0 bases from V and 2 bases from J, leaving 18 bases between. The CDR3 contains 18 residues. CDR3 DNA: TGCGCCAGCAGCCAAGATAACCCCCACGGGGGCAACACAGATACGCAGTATTTT. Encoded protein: CASSQDNPHGGNTDTQYF.

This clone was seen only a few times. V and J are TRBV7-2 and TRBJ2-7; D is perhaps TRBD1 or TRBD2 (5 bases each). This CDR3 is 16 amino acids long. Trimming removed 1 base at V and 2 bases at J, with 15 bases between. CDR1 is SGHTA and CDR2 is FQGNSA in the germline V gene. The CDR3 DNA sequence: TGTGCCAGCAGCTTAGTTAGTCCCCGGGACCCCTACGAGCAGTACTTC. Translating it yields CASSLVSPRDPYEQYF. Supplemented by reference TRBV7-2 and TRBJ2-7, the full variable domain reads GAGVSQSPSNKVTEKGKDVELRCDPISGHTALYWYRQSLGQGLEFLIYFQGNSAPDKSGLPSDRFSAERTGGSVSTLTIQRTQQEDSAVYLCASSLVSPRDPYEQYFGPGTRLTVT.

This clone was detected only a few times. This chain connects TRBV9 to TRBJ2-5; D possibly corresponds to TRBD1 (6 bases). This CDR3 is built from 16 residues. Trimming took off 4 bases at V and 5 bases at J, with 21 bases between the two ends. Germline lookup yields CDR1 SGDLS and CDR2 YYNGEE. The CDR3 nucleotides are TGTGCCAGCAGCCCCCCCCCAGTCCGAACAGGGGAGACCCAGTACTTC. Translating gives CASSPPPVRTGETQYF.